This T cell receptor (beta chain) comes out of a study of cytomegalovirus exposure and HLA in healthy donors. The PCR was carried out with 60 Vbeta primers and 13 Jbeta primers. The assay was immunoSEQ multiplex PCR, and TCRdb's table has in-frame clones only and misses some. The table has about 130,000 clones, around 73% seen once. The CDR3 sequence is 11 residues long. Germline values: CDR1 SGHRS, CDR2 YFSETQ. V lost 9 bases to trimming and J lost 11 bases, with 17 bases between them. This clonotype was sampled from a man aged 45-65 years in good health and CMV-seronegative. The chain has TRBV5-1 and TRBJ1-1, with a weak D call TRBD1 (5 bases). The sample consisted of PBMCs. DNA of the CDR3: TGCGCCACCAGAGACAGCGAAAGGGCTTTCTTT. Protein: CATRDSERAFF.